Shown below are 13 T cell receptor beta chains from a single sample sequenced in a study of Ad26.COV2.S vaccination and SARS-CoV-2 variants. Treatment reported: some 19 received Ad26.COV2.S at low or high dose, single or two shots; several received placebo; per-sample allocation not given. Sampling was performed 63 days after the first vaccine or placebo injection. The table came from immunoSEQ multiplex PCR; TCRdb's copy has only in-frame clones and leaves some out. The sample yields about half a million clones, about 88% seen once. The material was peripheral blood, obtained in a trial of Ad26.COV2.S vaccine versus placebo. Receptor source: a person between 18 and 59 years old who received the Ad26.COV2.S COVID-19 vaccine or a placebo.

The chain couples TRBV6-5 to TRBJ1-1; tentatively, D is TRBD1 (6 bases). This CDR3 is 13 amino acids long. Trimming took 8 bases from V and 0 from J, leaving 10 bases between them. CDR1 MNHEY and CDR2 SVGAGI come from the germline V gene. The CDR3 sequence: CASETGLNTEAFF. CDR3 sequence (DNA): TGTGCCAGCGAGACAGGTTTGAACACTGAAGCTTTCTTT.

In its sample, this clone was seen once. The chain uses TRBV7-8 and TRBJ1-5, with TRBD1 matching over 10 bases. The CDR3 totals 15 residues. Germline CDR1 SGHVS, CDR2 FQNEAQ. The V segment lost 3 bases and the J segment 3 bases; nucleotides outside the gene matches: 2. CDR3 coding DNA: TGTGCCAGCAGCTTGGACAGGGGGTTCAATCAGCCCCAGCATTTT. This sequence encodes CASSLDRGFNQPQHF.

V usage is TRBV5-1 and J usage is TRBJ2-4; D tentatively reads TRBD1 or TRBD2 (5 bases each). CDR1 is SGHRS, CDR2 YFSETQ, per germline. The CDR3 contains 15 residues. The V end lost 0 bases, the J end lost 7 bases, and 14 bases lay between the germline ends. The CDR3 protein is CASSLGLGVGNIQYF. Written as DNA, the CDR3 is TGCGCCAGCAGCTTGGGGCTGGGGGTTGGTAACATTCAGTACTTC. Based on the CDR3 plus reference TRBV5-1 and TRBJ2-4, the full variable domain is KAGVTQTPRYLIKTRGQQVTLSCSPISGHRSVSWYQQTPGQGLQFLFEYFSETQRNKGNFPGRFSGRQFSNSRSEMNVSTLELGDSALYLCASSLGLGVGNIQYFGAGTRLSVL.

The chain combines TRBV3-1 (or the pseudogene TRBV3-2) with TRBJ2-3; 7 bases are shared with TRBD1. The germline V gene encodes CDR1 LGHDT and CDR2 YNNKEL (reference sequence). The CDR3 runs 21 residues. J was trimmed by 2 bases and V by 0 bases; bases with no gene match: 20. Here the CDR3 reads CASSQDHSRFYRGRDTDTQYF. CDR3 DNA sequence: TGTGCCAGCAGCCAAGACCATTCACGATTCTACAGGGGAAGGGACACAGATACGCAGTATTTT.

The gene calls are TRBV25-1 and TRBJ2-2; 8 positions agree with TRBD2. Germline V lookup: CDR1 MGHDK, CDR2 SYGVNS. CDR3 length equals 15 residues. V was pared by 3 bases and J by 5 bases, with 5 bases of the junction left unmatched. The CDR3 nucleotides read TGTGCCAGCAGTGAGCGGGGGGCCGGGACCGGGGAGCTGTTTTTT. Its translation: CASSERGAGTGELFF.

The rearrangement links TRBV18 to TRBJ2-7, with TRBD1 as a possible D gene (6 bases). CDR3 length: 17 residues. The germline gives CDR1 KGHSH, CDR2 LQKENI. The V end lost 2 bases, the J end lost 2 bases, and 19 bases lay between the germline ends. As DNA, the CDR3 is TGTGCCAGCTCACCAAATCTCGACAGGAGCAGTACCTACGAGCAGTACTTC. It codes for CASSPNLDRSSTYEQYF.

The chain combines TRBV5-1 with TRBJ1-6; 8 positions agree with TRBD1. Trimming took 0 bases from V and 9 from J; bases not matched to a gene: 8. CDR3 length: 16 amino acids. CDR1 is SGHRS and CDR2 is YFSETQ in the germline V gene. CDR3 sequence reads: CASSLGGTGQGSPLHF. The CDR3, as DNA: TGCGCCAGCAGCTTGGGGGGGACAGGACAGGGTTCACCCCTCCACTTT.

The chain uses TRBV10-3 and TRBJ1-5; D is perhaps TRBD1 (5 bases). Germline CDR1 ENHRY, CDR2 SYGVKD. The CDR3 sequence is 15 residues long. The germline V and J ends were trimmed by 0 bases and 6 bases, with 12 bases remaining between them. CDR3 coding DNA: TGTGCCATCAGTGAGTCGGGAGTGGGGGTTCAGCCCCAGCATTTT. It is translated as CAISESGVGVQPQHF.

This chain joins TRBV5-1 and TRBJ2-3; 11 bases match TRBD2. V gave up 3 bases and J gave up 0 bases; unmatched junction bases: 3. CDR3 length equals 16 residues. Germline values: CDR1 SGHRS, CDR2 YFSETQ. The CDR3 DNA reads TGCGCCAGCAGCTCCGGGACTAGCGGTAGCACAGATACGCAGTATTTT. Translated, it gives CASSSGTSGSTDTQYF.

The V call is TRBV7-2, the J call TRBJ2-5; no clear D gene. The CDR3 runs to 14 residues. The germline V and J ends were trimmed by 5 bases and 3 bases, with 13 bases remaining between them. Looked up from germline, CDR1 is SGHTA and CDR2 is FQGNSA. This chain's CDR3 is CASSPRQEKETQYF. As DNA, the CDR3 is TGTGCCAGCAGCCCAAGACAAGAGAAAGAGACCCAGTACTTC.

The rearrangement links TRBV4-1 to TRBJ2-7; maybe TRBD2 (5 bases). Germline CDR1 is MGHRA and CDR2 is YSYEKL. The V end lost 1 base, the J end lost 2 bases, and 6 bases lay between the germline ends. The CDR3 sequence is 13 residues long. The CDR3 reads CASSQVGAYEQYF. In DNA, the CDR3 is TGCGCCAGCAGCCAAGTCGGGGCCTACGAGCAGTACTTC.

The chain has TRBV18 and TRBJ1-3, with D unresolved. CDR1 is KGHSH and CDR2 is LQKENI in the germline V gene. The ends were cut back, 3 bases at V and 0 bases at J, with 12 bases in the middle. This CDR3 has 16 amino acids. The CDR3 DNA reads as TGTGCCAGCTCACCGCGGCACCTATACTCTGGAAACACCATATATTTT. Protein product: CASSPRHLYSGNTIYF.

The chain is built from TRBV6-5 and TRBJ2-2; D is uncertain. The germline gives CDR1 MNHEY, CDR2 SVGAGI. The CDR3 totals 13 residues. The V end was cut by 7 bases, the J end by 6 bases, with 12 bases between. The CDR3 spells CASMLGRAGELFF. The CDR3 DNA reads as TGTGCCAGCATGCTAGGACGCGCCGGGGAGCTGTTTTTT.